The 9 T cell receptor beta chains below come from one sample, sequenced in a study of spatial heterogeneity in lung cancer. Study-wide results and limits: Intratumoral expanded alpha and beta TCR counts were found to track tumor mutation counts.

Documented time point: sample taken at primary tumor resection. TCRdb redid the calling of the 5' RACE reads with MiXCR, one entry per CDR3 protein. The repertoire consists of about 4,900 distinct CDR3 sequences, with over 10% occurring once and the leading ten covering 10%. No antigen is known for these receptors. The sequences come from lung tumor tissue, collected at surgery. These receptors were taken from a female donor with early-stage non-small cell lung cancer.

This chain connects TRBV5-1 to TRBJ1-1; the D is unclear. The ends were cut back, 1 base at V and 6 bases at J, with 19 bases in the middle. The germline V gene encodes CDR1 SGHRS and CDR2 YFSETQ. The CDR3 consists of 16 residues. CDR3: CASSLLGPGISPEAFF. In DNA form, the CDR3 reads TGCGCCAGCAGCTTGCTAGGGCCGGGAATAAGCCCTGAAGCTTTCTTT.

The table lists this clonotype with many counts. The junction differs from germline at one of its ends, possibly a read error. The V gene is TRBV28, the J gene TRBJ2-2, with D perhaps TRBD2 (6 bases). Germline V gene sequence: CDR1 MDHEN, CDR2 SYDVKM. CDR3 length: 16 amino acids. This CDR3 reads CASGFGGVLNTGELFF. CDR3 sequence (DNA): TGTGCCAGCGGTTTTGGCGGGGTCCTGAACACCGGGGAGCTGTTTTTT.

The sample holds a few counts of this clonotype. The rearrangement links TRBV28 to TRBJ2-6; D is uncertain. The CDR3 runs 14 residues. Per the germline V gene, CDR1 is MDHEN and CDR2 is SYDVKM. With 7 bases removed from V and 0 bases from J, the gap between germline ends came to 7 bases. The CDR3 loop reads CASKLDSGANVLTF. Here the CDR3 DNA reads TGTGCCAGCAAGCTGGACTCTGGGGCCAACGTCCTGACTTTC.

This clonotype qualifies as medium-sized. The V and J genes are TRBV29-1 and TRBJ2-1, with 8 nucleotides matching TRBD2. V was pared by 3 bases and J by 8 bases, with 9 bases of the junction left unmatched. The germline V gene encodes CDR1 SQVTM and CDR2 ANQGSEA. The CDR3 is made up of 14 amino acids. DNA of the CDR3: TGCAGCGTTGATAACCCAGCGGGGGTGCATGAGCAGTTCTTC. Its translation: CSVDNPAGVHEQFF.

The chain uses TRBV6-1 and TRBJ2-1, with TRBD2 matching over 11 bases. J gave up 9 bases and V 5 bases, and 9 bases lay outside the gene matches. Germline V lookup: CDR1 MNHNS, CDR2 SASEGT. This CDR3 is 15 amino acids long. CDR3 region: CASSSTSGASGEQFF. The CDR3, as DNA: TGTGCCAGCAGTTCGACTAGCGGGGCGTCCGGTGAGCAGTTCTTC.

This clonotype ranks as medium-sized. The V call is TRBV28, the J call TRBJ2-7; TRBD1 is a possible D gene (5 bases). Trimming took 5 bases from V and 5 from J, leaving 19 bases between them. The CDR3 totals 15 residues. The germline gives CDR1 MDHEN, CDR2 SYDVKM. This CDR3 reads CASSPSWQGDHEQYF. The CDR3 bases are TGTGCCAGCAGTCCGTCTTGGCAGGGTGACCACGAGCAGTACTTC.

This clonotype is categorized as medium-sized. The J gene is TRBJ1-3, the V gene TRBV5-1; D might be TRBD1 (5 bases). The V gene's germline CDR1 is SGHRS and CDR2 YFSETQ. V was shortened by 4 bases and J by 3 bases, with 17 bases between the two germline ends. The CDR3 has 16 amino acids. CDR3 coding DNA: TGCGCCAGCAGCCCGGGTCTCGGGACGGTTGGAAACACCATATATTTT. Amino acid sequence: CASSPGLGTVGNTIYF. Supplemented by reference TRBV5-1 and TRBJ1-3, the full variable domain reads KAGVTQTPRYLIKTRGQQVTLSCSPISGHRSVSWYQQTPGQGLQFLFEYFSETQRNKGNFPGRFSGRQFSNSRSEMNVSTLELGDSALYLCASSPGLGTVGNTIYFGEGSWLTVV.

Many counts were recorded for this clonotype. The chain carries TRBV7-8 and TRBJ2-2, with 9 bases that match TRBD1. V dropped 4 bases and J dropped 3; count of bases not matched to a gene: 9. Germline V CDR1 and CDR2: SGHVS, FQNEAQ. CDR3 length equals 17 residues. CDR3 in DNA: TGTGCCAGCAGCTCCTCCGCAGGGACAGGGTACACCGGGGAGCTGTTTTTT. It encodes CASSSSAGTGYTGELFF.

In this sample, this clonotype is medium-sized. The V and J genes are TRBV6-5 and TRBJ2-7, with D possibly matching TRBD2 (5 bases). V was trimmed by 6 bases and J by 3 bases, leaving 12 bases between them. The CDR3 has 13 residues. Per the germline V gene, CDR1 is MNHEY and CDR2 is SVGAGI. DNA for the CDR3: TGTGCCAGCAGCCGACGTGAGGGCTACGAGCAGTACTTC. Translated, it gives CASSRREGYEQYF.